This TCR beta chain was profiled in a study of blood T cell repertoires in COVID-19. Study-level background: Samples representing acute and convalescent COVID-19 were sourced from the United States, Italy and Spain. PBMCs, B-cell-depleted T cells, or T cells provided the cDNA or gDNA that made up the material.

Here immunoSEQ multiplex PCR was the method, and the copy in TCRdb shows in-frame clones only, minus some. The table shows fewer than 350,000 clones, with around nine tenths occurring only once. Trimming cost V 6 bases and J 6 bases, with 14 bases left between them. Germline loops: CDR1 SQVTM, CDR2 ANQGSEA. The CDR3 spans 12 residues. This TCR was sampled from a woman in her forties who had recovered from COVID-19. Input material: PBMCs or T cells enriched from blood (not recorded which). V is TRBV29-1 and J is TRBJ1-2, with D perhaps TRBD1 (6 bases). The CDR3 loop reads CSVDSTGNGYTF. DNA for the CDR3: TGCAGCGTCGATTCTACAGGGAATGGCTACACCTTC.